One sample yielded the 12 T cell receptor beta chains listed below, sequenced in a study of blood T cell repertoires in COVID-19. Assay: immunoSEQ multiplex PCR; the TCRdb copy retains only in-frame clones and omits some. The table lists about 63,000 clones, approximately 82% of them singletons. Sequences were obtained from peripheral blood. The receptor set was obtained from a human donor in a cohort sampled during active COVID-19.

The chain links TRBV6-5 to TRBJ2-7, with 8 nucleotides matching TRBD2. Unmatched junction bases numbered 14, after V lost 7 bases and J lost 6 bases. The germline CDR1 and CDR2 sequences are MNHEY and SVGAGI. The length of the CDR3 is 15 residues. This CDR3 is CASTGRRGGPGEQYF. The CDR3 nucleotides are TGTGCCAGCACCGGACGACGGGGGGGCCCTGGCGAGCAGTACTTC.

V and J are TRBV6-6 and TRBJ2-3, with TRBD2 matching 12 bases. The V and J ends lost 4 bases and 6 bases, in that order; junction bases with no gene match: 2. CDR1 and CDR2 from the germline V gene are MNHNY and SVGAGI (reference sequence). CDR3 size: 14 residues. The CDR3 nucleotides read TGTGCCAGCAGTTCCGGACTAGCGGGGGATACGCAGTATTTT. This translates into CASSSGLAGDTQYF.

This chain uses TRBV6-5 with TRBJ1-1; the D is unclear. The CDR3 is 12 amino acids. Trimming pared 6 bases from V and 5 bases from J, leaving 10 bases between. CDR1 and CDR2 from the germline V gene are MNHEY and SVGAGI. In DNA, the CDR3 is TGTGCCAGCAGCCTTTTCGGGACTGAAGCTTTCTTT. This codes for CASSLFGTEAFF.

The rearrangement joins TRBV19 to TRBJ1-2, with 9 bases fitting TRBD1. CDR1 and CDR2 (germline): LNHDA, SQIVND (reference sequence). The CDR3 covers 12 residues. V dropped 6 bases and J dropped 8; count of bases not matched to a gene: 4. CDR3 nucleotide sequence: TGTGCCAGTAGGACAGGGGGAATCGGCTACACCTTC. Its protein is CASRTGGIGYTF.

This clone has a single count. This sequence joins TRBV5-4 and TRBJ2-7; tentative D call: TRBD1 (5 bases). Trimming shortened V by 1 base and J by 9 bases, and 17 bases separated the two germline ends. The CDR3 contains 14 residues. Germline V gives CDR1 SGHNT, CDR2 YYREEE (reference sequence). CDR3: CASSLNLQGKGQYF. The CDR3 region has the DNA TGTGCCAGCAGCTTGAACCTTCAGGGAAAGGGGCAGTACTTC.

The chain is built from TRBV9 and TRBJ2-3; 11 nucleotides line up with TRBD2. Germline loops: CDR1 SGDLS, CDR2 YYNGEE. This CDR3 is 15 amino acids long. The V segment lost 3 bases and the J segment 2 bases; nucleotides outside the gene matches: 2. The CDR3 region has the DNA TGTGCCAGCAGCGCTAGCGGGGGGACCACAGATACGCAGTATTTT. Encoded protein: CASSASGGTTDTQYF.

J is TRBJ2-1 and V is TRBV19; TRBD2 matches at 11 bases. With 3 bases clipped from V and 9 bases from J, the junction kept 4 bases outside the gene matches. CDR3 size: 14 residues. Germline CDR1 is LNHDA and CDR2 is SQIVND (reference sequence). The CDR3 is CASSITSGSVEQFF. In DNA, the CDR3 is TGTGCCAGTAGTATCACTAGCGGGAGTGTTGAGCAGTTCTTC.

This chain links TRBV3-1 (or the pseudogene TRBV3-2) with TRBJ2-2; TRBD1 matches 9 bases. The CDR3 runs 16 residues. Germline V CDR1 and CDR2: LGHDT, YNNKEL (reference sequence). With 1 base clipped from V and 3 bases from J, the junction kept 3 bases outside the gene matches. The CDR3 DNA sequence: TGTGCCAGCAGCCAAGGGGGGACAGGGCACACCGGGGAGCTGTTTTTT. It specifies CASSQGGTGHTGELFF.

J is TRBJ1-5 and V is TRBV2, with D possibly matching TRBD1 (5 bases). Trimming pared 6 bases from V and 5 bases from J, leaving 14 bases between. The CDR3 spans 14 residues. Germline assignment: CDR1 SNHLY and CDR2 FYNNEI. CDR3 DNA: TGTGCCAGCAGCCTCACCAGGGTGGATCAGCCCCAGCATTTT. This encodes CASSLTRVDQPQHF.

The rearrangement uses TRBV6-5 and TRBJ2-7; 10 bases map to TRBD2. CDR3 length equals 14 residues. V trimming: 8 bases; J trimming: 5 bases; junction bases outside the gene matches: 9. In germline, CDR1 is MNHEY, CDR2 SVGAGI. DNA of the CDR3: TGTGCCAGCCGCCTAGCGGGAGTTGAAGACGAGCAGTACTTC. Its protein is CASRLAGVEDEQYF.

The chain carries TRBV6-1 and TRBJ1-2; possibly TRBD1 for D (5 bases). This CDR3 has 15 residues. Per the germline V gene, CDR1 is MNHNS and CDR2 is SASEGT. Trimming removed 2 bases at V and 4 bases at J, with 14 bases between. The CDR3 sequence is CASSERAGFVYGYTF. The CDR3 DNA is TGTGCCAGCAGTGAACGGGCAGGGTTTGTCTATGGCTACACCTTC.

This chain links TRBV9 with TRBJ2-7; the match to TRBD1 covers 11 bases. Per germline, CDR1 SGDLS and CDR2 YYNGEE. The J segment lost 6 bases and the V segment lost 4 bases, leaving 12 bases of the junction unmatched. The CDR3 sequence is 16 residues long. CDR3 bases: TGTGCCAGCAGCCCAAACCGCGGACAGGGGGCTGGCGAGCAGTACTTC. Its translation: CASSPNRGQGAGEQYF.